Reported below is one T cell receptor beta chain. The antigen is unknown. Whether given at about 4 or about 12 weeks, second doses were pooled. These data are taken from a study of T cell responses to AZD1222 COVID-19 vaccine. Study-level points and caveats: White British people made up most donors, females outnumbered males, and clonal diversity was possibly underestimated. Unmutated regions of variants are reportedly targeted by nearly half of spike-specific TCRs.

With V trimmed by 9 bases and J by 3 bases, 11 bases remained unmatched. The CDR3 length is 15 residues. Germline values: CDR1 KGHDR, CDR2 SFDVKD. The protocol was immunoSEQ multiplex PCR, while the TCRdb copy is restricted to in-frame clones and leaves out a portion. Of 140,000 to 150,000 clones detected, around 93% appear once; the ten largest clones hold about 4%. This chain connects TRBV24-1 to TRBJ2-7; the match to TRBD2 covers 9 bases. The source of this sequence is an adult who received the AZD1222 COVID-19 vaccine. The sample in question was peripheral blood, obtained 28 days after the second AZD1222 dose. CDR3 loop: CATEHRLAEDYEQYF. The CDR3 nucleotides read TGTGCCACCGAACACAGACTAGCGGAGGACTACGAGCAGTACTTC.